The next 9 T cell receptor beta chains were all read from a single sample in a study of PD-L1 blockade in urothelial cancer. Method: immunoSEQ multiplex PCR; TCRdb's copy keeps in-frame clones and lacks some. The sample carries tens of thousands of clones, roughly four fifths recorded once. The sample was PBMCs, taken around atezolizumab (anti-PD-L1) treatment. The source is a man in his 70s with urothelial cancer.

The chain links TRBV18 to TRBJ2-1; 8 nucleotides line up with TRBD1. The V and J ends lost 6 bases and 5 bases, in that order; junction bases with no gene match: 15. The germline V gene has CDR1 KGHSH and CDR2 LQKENI. The CDR3 has 17 amino acids. Here the CDR3 DNA reads TGTGCCAGCTCGTCGATTCCGGGACAGGTTACAGACAATGAGCAGTTCTTC. It translates to CASSSIPGQVTDNEQFF. The complete variable domain, with remaining parts taken from reference TRBV18 and TRBJ2-1, reads NAGVMQNPRHLVRRRGQEARLRCSPMKGHSHVYWYRQLPEEGLKFMVYLQKENIIDESGMPKERFSAEFPKEGPSILRIQQVVRGDSAAYFCASSSIPGQVTDNEQFFGPGTRLTVL.

The genes are TRBV7-8 and TRBJ2-5; D is possibly TRBD1 (5 bases). CDR1 is SGHVS, CDR2 FQNEAQ, per germline. The CDR3 covers 14 residues. The V and J ends lost 5 bases and 5 bases respectively, with 15 bases between them. CDR3 in amino acids: CASSPRPAGETQYF. The CDR3 DNA reads as TGTGCCAGCAGCCCAAGACCGGCAGGGGAGACCCAGTACTTC.

V gene TRBV10-3 combines with J gene TRBJ2-5; TRBD1 is a possible D gene (6 bases). V was cut by 10 bases and J by 5 bases, with 23 bases left in between. Germline V gives CDR1 ENHRY, CDR2 SYGVKD. The CDR3 is made up of 15 amino acids. The CDR3 sequence is CATAQGLAFLETQYF. The CDR3 nucleotides read TGTGCCACCGCGCAGGGGCTAGCCTTTCTCGAGACCCAGTACTTC.

The V call is TRBV7-2, the J call TRBJ2-1; maybe TRBD2 (6 bases). CDR3 length: 15 amino acids. Germline CDR1 and CDR2: SGHTA and FQGNSA. V was shortened by 2 bases and J by 7 bases, with 15 bases between the two germline ends. CDR3 in DNA: TGTGCCAGCAGCTTAATCGGGGGTCCCGGTAATGAGCAGTTCTTC. Its translation: CASSLIGGPGNEQFF.

The gene calls are TRBV5-4 and TRBJ2-5; 7 nucleotides match TRBD1. Germline V gives CDR1 SGHNT, CDR2 YYREEE (reference sequence). The CDR3 covers 14 residues. Trimming took 4 bases from V and 3 from J; bases not matched to a gene: 6. CDR3: CASSLWTGEETQYF. DNA for the CDR3: TGTGCCAGCAGCCTGTGGACAGGTGAAGAGACCCAGTACTTC. Drawing the rest from reference TRBV5-4 and TRBJ2-5, the complete variable domain is ETGVTQSPTHLIKTRGQQVTLRCSSQSGHNTVSWYQQALGQGPQFIFQYYREEENGRGNFPPRFSGLQFPNYSSELNVNALELDDSALYLCASSLWTGEETQYFGPGTRLLVL.

Only a few counts were recorded for this clone. V usage is TRBV19 and J usage is TRBJ1-2, with D unresolved. The CDR3 has 12 amino acids. Germline loops: CDR1 LNHDA, CDR2 SQIVND (reference sequence). V was clipped by 7 bases and J by 2 bases, with 8 bases between them. The CDR3 bases are TGTGCCAGTACGAAGGAGAACTATGGCTACACCTTC. Protein: CASTKENYGYTF.

The chain links TRBV2 to TRBJ1-5; maybe TRBD1 (6 bases). The CDR3 has 13 amino acids. V shed 6 bases and J shed 6 bases, with 12 bases lying between them. The germline CDR1 and CDR2 sequences are SNHLY and FYNNEI. The DNA for the CDR3 is TGTGCCAGCAGGGAACAGGGCTCTCAGCCCCAGCATTTT. Encoded protein: CASREQGSQPQHF.

In DNA, the CDR3 is TGCGCCAGCAGTGAGAAAGCAGGGGAGGGCCAGATGAACACTGAAGCTTTCTTT. Translation: CASSEKAGEGQMNTEAFF. This chain uses TRBV10-1 with TRBJ1-1; D possibly corresponds to TRBD1 (6 bases). Trimming left V 2 bases short and J 0 bases short, with 19 bases between. The CDR3 runs to 18 residues. CDR1 is WNHNN and CDR2 is SYGVQD in the germline V gene (reference sequence).

The chain is built from TRBV27 and TRBJ2-2, with 8 bases fitting TRBD1. Trimming at V came to 8 bases and at J to 6 bases, leaving 11 bases not matched to a gene. The germline V gene has CDR1 MNHEY and CDR2 SMNVEV (reference sequence). This CDR3 is 15 amino acids long. CDR3 amino acids: CASLPRQGASGELFF. CDR3 coding DNA: TGTGCCAGCCTTCCCCGGCAGGGGGCGTCCGGGGAGCTGTTTTTT.